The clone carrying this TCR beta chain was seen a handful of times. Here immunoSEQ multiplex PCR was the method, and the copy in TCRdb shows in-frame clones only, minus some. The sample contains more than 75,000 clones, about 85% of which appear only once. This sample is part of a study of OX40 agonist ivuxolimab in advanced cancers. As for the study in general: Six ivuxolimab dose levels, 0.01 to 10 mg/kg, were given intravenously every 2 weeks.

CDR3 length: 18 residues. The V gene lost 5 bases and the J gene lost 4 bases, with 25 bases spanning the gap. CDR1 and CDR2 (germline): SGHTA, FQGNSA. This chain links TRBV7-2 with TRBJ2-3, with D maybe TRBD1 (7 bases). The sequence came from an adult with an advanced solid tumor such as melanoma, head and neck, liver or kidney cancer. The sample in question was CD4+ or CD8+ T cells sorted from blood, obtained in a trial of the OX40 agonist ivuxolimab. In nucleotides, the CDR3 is TGTGCCAGCAGCCCGCTCCACCGGGACTTGAGGGGGCCAGATACGCAGTATTTT. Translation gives CASSPLHRDLRGPDTQYF. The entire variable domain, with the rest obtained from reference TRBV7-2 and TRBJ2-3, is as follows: GAGVSQSPSNKVTEKGKDVELRCDPISGHTALYWYRQSLGQGLEFLIYFQGNSAPDKSGLPSDRFSAERTGGSVSTLTIQRTQQEDSAVYLCASSPLHRDLRGPDTQYFGPGTRLTVL.